The sequence of this TCR beta chain was determined in a study of cytomegalovirus exposure and HLA in healthy donors. Study-level points and caveats: In an earlier analysis, about 87% or about 30%: the productive usage of most TCR beta V segments. Researchers had no immune exposure information except CMV serostatus available. CMV antigen specificity of three CMV-associated chains was confirmed in vitro.

This CDR3 has 16 amino acids. Germline CDR1 reads SGHRS; CDR2 reads YFSETQ. V was clipped by 2 bases and J by 5 bases; unmatched bases: 8. With 60 Vbeta and 13 Jbeta primers, the PCR was carried out. Using immunoSEQ multiplex PCR, the repertoire was profiled, and TCRdb retains in-frame clones only, with some absent. The sample carries tens of thousands of clones, approximately 84% recorded once. Regarding this clone: Its antigen remains unknown.

This chain links TRBV5-1 with TRBJ2-7, with 12 bases aligning to TRBD1. Sequenced sample: PBMCs. This receptor was taken from a man aged 45-65 years in good health and CMV-seronegative. The CDR3 is CASSFWGQGAVDEQYF. DNA for the CDR3: TGCGCCAGCAGCTTTTGGGGACAGGGGGCTGTCGACGAGCAGTACTTC.